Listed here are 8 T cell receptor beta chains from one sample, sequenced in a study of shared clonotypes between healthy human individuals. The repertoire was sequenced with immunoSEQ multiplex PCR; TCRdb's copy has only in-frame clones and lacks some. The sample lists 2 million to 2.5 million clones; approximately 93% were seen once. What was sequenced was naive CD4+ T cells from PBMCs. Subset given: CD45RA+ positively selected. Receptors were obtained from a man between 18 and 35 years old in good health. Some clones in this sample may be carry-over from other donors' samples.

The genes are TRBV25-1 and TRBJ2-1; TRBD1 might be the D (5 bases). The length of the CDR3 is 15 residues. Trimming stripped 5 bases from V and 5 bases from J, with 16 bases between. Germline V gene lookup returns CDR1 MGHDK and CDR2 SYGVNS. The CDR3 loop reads CASSSLDSPHNEQFF. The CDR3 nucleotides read TGTGCCAGCAGTTCCCTCGACAGCCCCCACAATGAGCAGTTCTTC.

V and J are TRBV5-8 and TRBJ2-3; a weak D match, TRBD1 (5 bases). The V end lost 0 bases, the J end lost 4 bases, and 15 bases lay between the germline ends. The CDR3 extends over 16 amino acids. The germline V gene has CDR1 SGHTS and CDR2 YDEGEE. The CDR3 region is CASSLAGREAADTQYF. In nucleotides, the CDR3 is TGTGCCAGCAGCTTGGCTGGCAGGGAAGCCGCAGATACGCAGTATTTT. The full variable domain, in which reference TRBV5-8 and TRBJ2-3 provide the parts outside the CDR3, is EAGVTQSPTHLIKTRGQQATLRCSPISGHTSVYWYQQALGLGLQFLLWYDEGEERNRGNFPPRFSGRQFPNYSSELNVNALELEDSALYLCASSLAGREAADTQYFGPGTRLTVL.

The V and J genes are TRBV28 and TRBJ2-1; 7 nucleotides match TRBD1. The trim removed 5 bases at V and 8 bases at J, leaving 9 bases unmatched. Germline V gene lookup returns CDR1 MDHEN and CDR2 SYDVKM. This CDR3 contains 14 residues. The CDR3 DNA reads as TGTGCCAGCAGTCCCGGGACAGCCCTATATGAGCAGTTCTTC. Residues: CASSPGTALYEQFF.

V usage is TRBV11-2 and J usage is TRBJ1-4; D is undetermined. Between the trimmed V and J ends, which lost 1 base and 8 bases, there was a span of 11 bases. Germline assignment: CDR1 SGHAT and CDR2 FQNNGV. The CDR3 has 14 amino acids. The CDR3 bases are TGTGCCAGCAGCTTAGGGCGGGGTACGGAAAAACTGTTTTTT. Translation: CASSLGRGTEKLFF. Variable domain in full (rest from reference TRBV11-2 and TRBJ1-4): EAGVAQSPRYKIIEKRQSVAFWCNPISGHATLYWYQQILGQGPKLLIQFQNNGVVDDSQLPKDRFSAERLKGVDSTLKIQPAKLEDSAVYLCASSLGRGTEKLFFGSGTQLSVL.

CDR3 sequence reads: CASSLIPIINTEAFF. In DNA form, the CDR3 reads TGTGCCAGCAGCTTAATCCCAATTATCAACACTGAAGCTTTCTTT. The rearrangement uses TRBV7-3 and TRBJ1-1, with D uncertain. Trimming removed 1 base at V and 2 bases at J, with 11 bases between. Germline-derived CDR1 and CDR2 are SGHTA and FQGTGA. This CDR3 contains 15 residues.

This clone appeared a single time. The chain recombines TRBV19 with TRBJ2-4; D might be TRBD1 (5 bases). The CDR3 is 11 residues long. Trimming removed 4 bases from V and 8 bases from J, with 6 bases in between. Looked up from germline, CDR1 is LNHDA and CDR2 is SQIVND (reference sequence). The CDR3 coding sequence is TGTGCCAGTAGTACCAGGGACATTCAGTACTTC. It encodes CASSTRDIQYF.

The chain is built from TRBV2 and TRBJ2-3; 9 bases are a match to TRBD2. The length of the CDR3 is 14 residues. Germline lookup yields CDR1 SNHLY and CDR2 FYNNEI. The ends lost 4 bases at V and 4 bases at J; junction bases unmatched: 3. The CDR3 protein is CASSAAGGADTQYF. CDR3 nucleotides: TGTGCCAGCAGTGCGGCGGGAGGGGCAGATACGCAGTATTTT. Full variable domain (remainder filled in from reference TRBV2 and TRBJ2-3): EPEVTQTPSHQVTQMGQEVILRCVPISNHLYFYWYRQILGQKVEFLVSFYNNEISEKSEIFDDQFSVERPDGSNFTLKIRSTKLEDSAMYFCASSAAGGADTQYFGPGTRLTVL.

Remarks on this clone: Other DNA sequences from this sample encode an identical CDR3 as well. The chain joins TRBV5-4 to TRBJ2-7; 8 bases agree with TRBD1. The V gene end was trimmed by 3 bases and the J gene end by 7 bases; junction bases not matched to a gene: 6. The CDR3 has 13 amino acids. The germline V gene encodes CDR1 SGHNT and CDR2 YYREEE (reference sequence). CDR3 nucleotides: TGTGCCAGCAGCTGGGGTACAGGGGGAGAGCAGTACTTC. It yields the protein CASSWGTGGEQYF.